Below, 4 T cell receptor beta chains from the same sample are listed, as sequenced in a study of T-cell reconstitution after alpha-beta-depleted transplantation in children. A library of TCRbeta sequences, prepared with unique molecular identifiers, was generated. MiXCR, run by TCRdb on the PCR reads, gives a single entry per CDR3 protein. Counted here are approximately 500,000 distinct CDR3 sequences, 10% to 13% occurring once; the ten biggest clones make up 2%. The material sequenced was PBMCs, taken before TCRalphabeta/CD19-depleted stem cell transplant. The receptors derive from a child aged 2 to 15 with inherited bone marrow failure, due to receive a stem cell transplant.

This clonotype was observed at least ten times. The chain employs TRBV29-1 and TRBJ2-3; D not certain. The CDR3 totals 11 residues. CDR1 and CDR2 (germline): SQVTM, ANQGSEA. The V gene lost 5 bases and the J gene lost 5 bases, with 8 bases spanning the gap. DNA for the CDR3: TGCAGCGTTAGTTGGCAAGATACGCAGTATTTT. The encoded protein is CSVSWQDTQYF.

This clonotype was detected ten times or more. The CDR3 sequence is CASRLLAGGRDTQYF. As DNA, the CDR3 is TGTGCCAGCAGACTATTAGCGGGAGGAAGGGATACGCAGTATTTT. The chain joins TRBV27 to TRBJ2-3; 10 bases fit TRBD2. Per the germline V gene, CDR1 is MNHEY and CDR2 is SMNVEV (reference sequence). Trimming took 6 bases from V and 6 from J; bases not matched to a gene: 9. The CDR3 length is 15 residues.

This clonotype has at least ten counts. V and J are TRBV29-1 and TRBJ1-1; no clear D. The V and J ends lost 3 bases and 2 bases respectively, with 13 bases between them. This CDR3 has 14 residues. CDR1 and CDR2 (germline): SQVTM, ANQGSEA. The CDR3 here is CSVDPQLGNTEAFF. CDR3 DNA sequence: TGCAGCGTTGACCCCCAGCTTGGCAACACTGAAGCTTTCTTT.

In this sample, this clonotype turned up many times. The CDR3 coding sequence is TGTGCCAGCAGCCAACCTCAGGGGACCGGGGAGCTGTTTTTT. Translation: CASSQPQGTGELFF. The rearrangement joins TRBV7-9 to TRBJ2-2, with D maybe TRBD1 (6 bases). The CDR3 is 14 residues long. CDR1 and CDR2 (germline): SEHNR, FQNEAQ (reference sequence). V dropped 5 bases and J dropped 5 bases, with 12 bases sitting between them.